A selection of T cell receptor beta chains follows, all from one sample in a study of blood T cell repertoires in COVID-19. Using immunoSEQ multiplex PCR, the repertoire was profiled, and TCRdb retains in-frame clones only, with some absent. The sample records roughly 310,000 clones, almost 90% being singletons. The sequencing input was peripheral blood. These TCRs come from a woman in her 30s with COVID-19, enrolled during active disease. The CDR3 runs from the conserved cysteine through the conserved F or W. Each record gives: D gene, J gene, V gene, clone size, CDR3 protein, CDR3 DNA. A D gene is named only where the DNA matches it firmly. Part of the rows lack a size; the others show once, few, many or a class for expanded clones.

>TRBD2|TRBJ2-1|TRBV7-9|.
CASSPGVLAGAGSEQFF
TGTGCCAGCAGCCCCGGGGTATTGGCGGGAGCTGGTAGTGAGCAGTTCTTC
>TRBD2|TRBJ2-3|TRBV6-4|few
CASSDGLAGTDTQYF
TGTGCCAGCAGTGACGGGCTAGCGGGCACAGATACGCAGTATTTT
>.|TRBJ1-6|TRBV15|.
CATSRGTLGYGPLHF
TGTGCCACCAGCAGGGGGACACTTGGATACGGACCCCTCCACTTT
>.|TRBJ2-7|TRBV12-5|.
CASGIPQGNEQYF
TGTGCTAGTGGCATCCCCCAGGGGAACGAGCAGTACTTC
>.|TRBJ1-4|TRBV7-2|.
CASSSRFMEKLFF
TGTGCCAGCAGCTCGCGGTTTATGGAAAAACTGTTTTTT
>TRBD2|TRBJ2-7|TRBV5-1|.
CASSGLAGGPYEQYF
TGCGCCAGCAGCGGACTAGCGGGAGGTCCCTACGAGCAGTACTTC
>.|TRBJ1-2|TRBV12-3/TRBV12-4|.
CASSLSLYGYTF
TGTGCCAGCAGTTTAAGCCTCTATGGCTACACCTTC
>TRBD1|TRBJ1-6|TRBV18|.
CASSPNRGNNSPLHF
TGTGCCAGCTCACCGAACAGGGGAAATAATTCACCCCTCCACTTT
>.|TRBJ1-6|TRBV3-1/TRBV3-2|few
CASSQVQPYNSPLHF
TGTGCCAGCAGCCAAGTACAACCTTATAATTCACCCCTCCACTTT
>.|TRBJ2-5|TRBV7-9|.
CASSLGAGIQETQYF
TGTGCCAGCAGCTTAGGGGCAGGGATACAAGAGACCCAGTACTTC
>.|TRBJ1-5|TRBV18|.
CASSPELSNQPQHF
TGTGCCAGCTCACCAGAGCTTAGCAATCAGCCCCAGCATTTT
>.|TRBJ1-3|TRBV5-5|.
CASSWTPGNTIYF
TGTGCCAGCAGCTGGACTCCGGGGAACACCATATATTTT
>.|TRBJ2-3|TRBV2|.
CASRQGGGDTQYF
TGTGCCAGCCGACAGGGCGGGGGGGATACGCAGTATTTT
>TRBD2|TRBJ2-4|TRBV6-2/TRBV6-3|.
CASSLFSGRAKNIQYF
TGTGCCAGCAGCCTCTTTAGCGGGAGGGCCAAAAACATTCAGTACTTC
>TRBD1|TRBJ2-7|TRBV5-1|.
CASSLRTGGDTYEQYF
TGCGCCAGCAGCCTTCGGACAGGGGGCGATACGTACGAGCAGTACTTC
>TRBD2|TRBJ2-1|TRBV2|.
CASRRLAGIDEQFF
TGTGCCAGCAGAAGGCTAGCGGGAATCGATGAGCAGTTCTTC
>TRBD1|TRBJ1-2|TRBV7-9|.
CASSLYGQGNYGYTF
TGTGCCAGCAGCTTATACGGACAGGGAAACTATGGCTACACCTTC
>TRBD2|TRBJ2-1|TRBV7-3|.
CASSPGLAGDGQFF
TGTGCCAGCAGCCCGGGACTAGCGGGAGATGGGCAGTTCTTC
>TRBD1|TRBJ2-3|TRBV6-4|.
CASSVRQGIPTDTQYF
TGTGCCAGCAGTGTCCGACAGGGGATCCCCACAGATACGCAGTATTTT
>TRBD1|TRBJ1-1|TRBV29-1|.
CSGQTGANTEAFF
TGCAGCGGCCAAACAGGGGCGAACACTGAAGCTTTCTTT
>TRBD2|TRBJ2-7|TRBV19|.
CASSLWTSGEGEQYF
TGTGCCAGTAGTCTCTGGACTAGCGGAGAGGGCGAGCAGTACTTC
>TRBD1|TRBJ2-5|TRBV5-5|once
CASSQDRSYRETQYF
TGTGCCAGCAGCCAGGACAGGTCTTACCGAGAGACCCAGTACTTC
>.|TRBJ1-2|TRBV29-1|.
CSVRRGDPYGYTF
TGCAGCGTTCGCAGGGGAGACCCCTATGGCTACACCTTC
>TRBD1|TRBJ2-4|TRBV10-3|.
CAIRKGTGRDIQYF
TGTGCCATCAGGAAGGGGACAGGGAGGGACATTCAGTACTTC
>TRBD2|TRBJ2-5|TRBV27|.
CASSLSRTSGRAETQYF
TGTGCCAGCAGTTTATCCCGGACTAGCGGGAGGGCAGAGACCCAGTACTTC
>TRBD1|TRBJ1-1|TRBV7-2|.
CASSLTGESTEAFF
TGTGCCAGCAGCTTAACAGGGGAGAGCACTGAAGCTTTCTTT